A single sample is the source of the 27 T cell receptor beta chains below, sequenced in a study of cytomegalovirus exposure and HLA in healthy donors. The study ran its PCR with 60 Vbeta and 13 Jbeta primers. Some clones are missing from TCRdb's copy, which holds only in-frame ones; the method was immunoSEQ multiplex PCR. The sample has around 160,000 clones, roughly 80% seen once. Sequencing input: PBMCs. Source of these receptors: a human donor in good health.

The V and J genes are TRBV5-1 and TRBJ2-1; 7 nucleotides agree with TRBD1. The V and J ends lost 4 bases and 10 bases, in that order; junction bases with no gene match: 14. This CDR3 has 15 amino acids. Germline V gene sequence: CDR1 SGHRS, CDR2 YFSETQ. This CDR3 is CASSPRTGNYLEQFF. In DNA form, the CDR3 reads TGCGCCAGCAGCCCCCGGACAGGTAACTATTTGGAGCAGTTCTTC.

The genes are TRBV19 and TRBJ1-5; D call uncertain. Trimming removed 3 bases from V and 6 bases from J, with 9 bases in between. CDR3 length: 13 residues. Germline CDR1 reads LNHDA; CDR2 reads SQIVND (reference sequence). CDR3 DNA: TGTGCCAGTAGTATTCTGGAGTTTCAGCCCCAGCATTTT. This gives the protein CASSILEFQPQHF.

This clone has only a few counts. This chain uses TRBV4-3 with TRBJ2-1, with 7 bases fitting TRBD1. The germline V gene encodes CDR1 LGHNA and CDR2 YSLEER. The CDR3 totals 16 residues. V trimming: 3 bases; J trimming: 4 bases; junction bases outside the gene matches: 9. The CDR3, as DNA: TGCGCCAGCAGCCAGACCGGACAGGAGCCTTACAATGAGCAGTTCTTC. It translates to CASSQTGQEPYNEQFF.

This chain connects TRBV14 to TRBJ1-2, with 9 bases aligning to TRBD1. With 0 bases clipped from V and 4 bases from J, the junction kept 3 bases outside the gene matches. The CDR3 totals 15 residues. CDR1 is SGHDN and CDR2 is FVKESK in the germline V gene. The CDR3 region has the DNA TGTGCCAGCAGCCAAGACACAGGGGGCGGCTATGGCTACACCTTC. It is translated as CASSQDTGGGYGYTF.

The chain uses TRBV23-1 and TRBJ1-3, with 7 bases that match TRBD1. TRBV23-1 is an ORF; its function is uncertain. CDR3 length: 17 residues. The trim removed 0 bases at V and 5 bases at J, leaving 10 bases unmatched. This CDR3 is CASSQSPTGSLRNTIYF. CDR3 DNA: TGCGCCAGCAGTCAATCCCCGACAGGGTCCCTCAGAAACACCATATATTTT.

The CDR3 DNA reads TGTGCCAGCAGTTACGTAGGCCCCGGGGGGAACACTGAAGCTTTCTTT. Its protein is CASSYVGPGGNTEAFF. This chain uses TRBV6-5 with TRBJ1-1, with D maybe TRBD1 (5 bases). Germline assignment: CDR1 MNHEY and CDR2 SVGAGI. The CDR3 loop spans 16 amino acids. Trimming removed 2 bases at V and 1 base at J, with 14 bases between.

This clone was recorded a few times. V usage is TRBV7-9 and J usage is TRBJ2-7; no clear D gene. Trimming cost V 1 base and J 5 bases, with 6 bases left between them. The CDR3 sequence is 12 residues long. Germline V CDR1 and CDR2: SEHNR, FQNEAQ (reference sequence). CDR3 DNA: TGTGCCAGCAGCTTAGACTACCACGAGCAGTACTTC. Its translation is CASSLDYHEQYF.

The chain combines TRBV9 with TRBJ2-3, with 7 bases identical to TRBD2. V gave up 2 bases and J gave up 4 bases; unmatched junction bases: 4. Germline-derived CDR1 and CDR2 are SGDLS and YYNGEE. This CDR3 has 14 residues. The CDR3 sequence is CASSVASGADTQYF. The DNA of the CDR3 is TGTGCCAGCAGCGTCGCTAGCGGAGCAGATACGCAGTATTTT.

The chain couples TRBV19 to TRBJ2-1; weak D call: TRBD1 (7 bases). This CDR3 comprises 16 residues. Germline values: CDR1 LNHDA, CDR2 SQIVND (reference sequence). Trimming shortened V by 3 bases and J by 9 bases, and 21 bases separated the two germline ends. CDR3 bases: TGTGCCAGTAGTATTCTTGGTGGACAGGAGGAGGGTGAGCAGTTCTTC. Translating it yields CASSILGGQEEGEQFF.

This clone appeared a single time. The chain carries TRBV27 and TRBJ2-7, with D tentatively TRBD2 (5 bases). The germline V gene has CDR1 MNHEY and CDR2 SMNVEV (reference sequence). V was cut by 1 base and J by 6 bases, with 10 bases left in between. This CDR3 has 13 residues. This chain's CDR3 is CASSLYGEAEQYF. CDR3 coding DNA: TGTGCCAGCAGTTTATACGGGGAAGCCGAGCAGTACTTC.

The V gene is TRBV18, the J gene TRBJ2-7, with D maybe TRBD2 (5 bases). The germline CDR1 and CDR2 sequences are KGHSH and LQKENI. Trimming stripped 2 bases from V and 1 base from J, with 9 bases between. This CDR3 spans 14 amino acids. CDR3 coding DNA: TGTGCCAGCTCACCAGAGAGACTATCCTACGAGCAGTACTTC. It translates to CASSPERLSYEQYF.

The V gene is TRBV20-1, the J gene TRBJ2-5, with D uncertain. The CDR3 length is 11 residues. Germline V gene lookup returns CDR1 DFQATT and CDR2 SNEGSKA (reference sequence). V was pared by 0 bases and J by 5 bases, with 4 bases between. The CDR3 is CSARDSETQYF. DNA of the CDR3: TGCAGTGCTAGAGATAGTGAGACCCAGTACTTC.

The chain recombines TRBV2 with TRBJ1-3; unclear D gene. Germline CDR1 is SNHLY and CDR2 is FYNNEI. With 2 bases removed from V and 1 base from J, the gap between germline ends came to 6 bases. The CDR3 has 14 residues. CDR3 bases: TGTGCCAGCAGTGAACGGAGATCTGGAAACACCATATATTTT. It yields the protein CASSERRSGNTIYF. Combining the CDR3 with reference TRBV2 and TRBJ1-3 gives the whole variable domain EPEVTQTPSHQVTQMGQEVILRCVPISNHLYFYWYRQILGQKVEFLVSFYNNEISEKSEIFDDQFSVERPDGSNFTLKIRSTKLEDSAMYFCASSERRSGNTIYFGEGSWLTVV.

The sample holds a few counts of this clone. The chain is built from TRBV7-2 and TRBJ1-1; TRBD1 might be the D (5 bases). This CDR3 is built from 15 residues. CDR1 and CDR2 from the germline V gene are SGHTA and FQGNSA. V gave up 4 bases and J gave up 4 bases, with 16 bases separating them. The CDR3 region is CASSSHQGGSTEAFF. The CDR3 coding sequence is TGTGCCAGCAGCTCCCATCAGGGCGGAAGCACTGAAGCTTTCTTT. The full variable domain, completed using reference TRBV7-2 and TRBJ1-1, is GAGVSQSPSNKVTEKGKDVELRCDPISGHTALYWYRQSLGQGLEFLIYFQGNSAPDKSGLPSDRFSAERTGGSVSTLTIQRTQQEDSAVYLCASSSHQGGSTEAFFGQGTRLTVV.

V is TRBV18 and J is TRBJ1-2; TRBD1 matches at 11 bases. This CDR3 spans 15 amino acids. Trimming took 0 bases from V and 5 from J; bases not matched to a gene: 2. CDR1 KGHSH and CDR2 LQKENI come from the germline V gene. This chain's CDR3 is CASSPPGQGGYGYTF. In DNA, the CDR3 is TGTGCCAGCTCACCACCGGGACAGGGGGGTTATGGCTACACCTTC.

In its sample, this clone was seen a few times. V and J are TRBV7-9 and TRBJ2-1; a possible D gene is TRBD2 (6 bases). The CDR3 has 16 residues. Trimming pared 1 base from V and 6 bases from J, leaving 16 bases between. The V gene's germline CDR1 is SEHNR and CDR2 FQNEAQ (reference sequence). The CDR3 DNA reads TGTGCCAGCAGCTTAGTGTCACTAGCCCGAACCAATGAGCAGTTCTTC. Encoded protein: CASSLVSLARTNEQFF.

The chain combines TRBV25-1 with TRBJ2-1; 7 bases are a match to TRBD2. V was clipped by 5 bases and J by 3 bases; unmatched bases: 7. Germline CDR1 and CDR2: MGHDK and SYGVNS. This CDR3 has 15 residues. The CDR3 region has the DNA TGTGCCAGCAGTATGGGGGGGGTTTACTACAATGAGCAGTTCTTC. Translation: CASSMGGVYYNEQFF.

This clone has more than one count but fewer than ten. The chain joins TRBV7-6 to TRBJ2-5; TRBD2 matches at 7 bases. The CDR3 runs to 15 residues. Germline values: CDR1 SGHVS, CDR2 FNYEAQ. Unmatched junction bases numbered 11, after V lost 3 bases and J lost 7 bases. The CDR3 DNA follows: TGTGCCAGCAGCTTGGTCATGGGGGGGGGTGGGACCCAGTACTTC. Its protein product is CASSLVMGGGGTQYF. The variable domain in full, completed from reference TRBV7-6 and TRBJ2-5, reads GAGVSQSPRYKVTKRGQDVALRCDPISGHVSLYWYRQALGQGPEFLTYFNYEAQQDKSGLPNDRFSAERPEGSISTLTIQRTEQRDSAMYRCASSLVMGGGGTQYFGPGTRLLVL.

This clone came up a few times. V is TRBV7-9 and J is TRBJ2-3; D unresolved. CDR3 length equals 12 residues. The ends were cut back, 6 bases at V and 0 bases at J, with 4 bases in the middle. Germline V gene sequence: CDR1 SEHNR, CDR2 FQNEAQ (reference sequence). In nucleotides, the CDR3 is TGTGCCAGCAGTCCAAGCACAGATACGCAGTATTTT. Translated: CASSPSTDTQYF.

This clone was seen just once. At one end the junction does not follow the germline gene, possibly because of a read error. The chain has TRBV6-5 and TRBJ2-5, with D perhaps TRBD2 (5 bases). In germline, CDR1 is MNHEY, CDR2 SVGAGI. There are 15 residues in the CDR3. CDR3 in amino acids: CASSYLRAEQEAQYF. As DNA, the CDR3 is TGTGCCAGCAGTTACTTGCGGGCAGAGCAAGAGGCCCAGTACTTC.

This clone was picked up one time. This rearrangement joins TRBV10-3 to TRBJ1-6; the D is unclear. The germline gives CDR1 ENHRY, CDR2 SYGVKD. This CDR3 is 13 amino acids long. The ends were cut back, 10 bases at V and 8 bases at J, with 15 bases in the middle. CDR3 DNA sequence: TGTGCCACTAACCGGGGAAGCGATTCACCCCTCCACTTT. It specifies CATNRGSDSPLHF.

The gene calls are TRBV4-1 and TRBJ1-2; a weak D match, TRBD1 (6 bases). Trimming left V 0 bases short and J 7 bases short, with 18 bases between. The germline V gene encodes CDR1 MGHRA and CDR2 YSYEKL. The CDR3 extends over 16 amino acids. CDR3 nucleotides: TGCGCCAGCAGCCAAGAGGGGGCCAGGGGCTCTTCTGGCTACACCTTC. Protein: CASSQEGARGSSGYTF.

The genes are TRBV14 and TRBJ1-2; D perhaps matches TRBD1 (5 bases). V was shortened by 4 bases and J by 8 bases, with 11 bases between the two germline ends. CDR1 is SGHDN and CDR2 is FVKESK in the germline V gene. CDR3 length: 12 residues. CDR3 nucleotide sequence: TGTGCCAGCAGCCTCGCGGAGGGGGGCTACACCTTC. This codes for CASSLAEGGYTF.

The CDR3 sequence: CASSVAGGAQETQYF. In DNA form, the CDR3 reads TGTGCCAGCAGTGTTGCCGGGGGGGCCCAAGAGACCCAGTACTTC. J is TRBJ2-5 and V is TRBV6-4; TRBD2 matches 8 bases. The junction had 5 bases not matched to a gene; V was cut back by 4 bases and J by 1 base. The germline gives CDR1 MRHNA, CDR2 SNTAGT. The CDR3 is made up of 15 amino acids.

V is TRBV6-1 and J is TRBJ2-1; TRBD2 agrees at 7 bases. This CDR3 spans 15 amino acids. Germline CDR1 MNHNS, CDR2 SASEGT. The J segment lost 10 bases and the V segment lost 4 bases, leaving 13 bases of the junction unmatched. The CDR3 DNA follows: TGTGCCAGCAGTGTCGAGCGGGGCCTGAGTGGGGAGCAGTTCTTC. This sequence encodes CASSVERGLSGEQFF.

V and J are TRBV4-1 and TRBJ1-1, with D maybe TRBD1 (5 bases). The CDR3 sequence is 14 residues long. V dropped 4 bases and J dropped 7 bases, with 16 bases sitting between them. CDR1 is MGHRA, CDR2 YSYEKL, per germline. The DNA of the CDR3 is TGCGCCAGCAGCCCCGGGGGGTGGGATCATGAAGCTTTCTTT. Translation gives CASSPGGWDHEAFF.

This clone was picked up a small number of times. The chain couples TRBV6-6 to TRBJ2-1; 9 positions match TRBD1. The germline V gene has CDR1 MNHNY and CDR2 SVGAGI (reference sequence). The CDR3 spans 16 residues. The V gene end was trimmed by 0 bases and the J gene end by 4 bases; junction bases not matched to a gene: 4. Written as DNA, the CDR3 is TGTGCCAGCAGTTACTCCTCGGGACAGGGTTACAATGAGCAGTTCTTC. Encoded protein: CASSYSSGQGYNEQFF.